A selection of T cell receptor beta chains follows, all from one sample in a study of read filtering for tumor transcriptome and immune sequencing. TCRdb reanalysed the reads using MiXCR and keeps one entry per CDR3 protein. The sample lists about 30,000 distinct CDR3 sequences, about 18% occurring once. Sequenced input: a population of CD138-negative cells sorted from bone marrow. All receptors derive from a donor at least 40 years old with multiple myeloma. Both conserved end residues are trimmed from each CDR3. Fields, in order: V gene, CDR3 length, J gene, CDR3 protein.

TRBV30,10,TRBJ2-3,AWSVRPETQY
TRBV30,12,TRBJ1-5,AWSPGTGGQPQH
TRBV3-1,12,TRBJ2-7,ASSGTVLSYEQY
TRBV20-1,15,TRBJ1-2,SACDMVRGRLDYGYT
TRBV5-4,13,TRBJ1-2,ASSLGHRRFDGYT
TRBV20-1,12,TRBJ1-5,SAIDRYSNQPQH
TRBV29-1,13,TRBJ2-1,SVEPGTSGSRQQF
TRBV10-3,15,TRBJ2-3,AISDHSGGQVGDTQY
TRBV20-1,12,TRBJ1-5,SAWGGWGNQPQH
TRBV11-2,11,TRBJ1-1,ASSLYENTEAF
TRBV5-6,14,TRBJ2-4,ASSWFEVVDKNIQY
TRBV7-9,10,TRBJ2-1,ASSLPHTEQF
TRBV4-1,12,TRBJ2-7,ASSGYSGPYEQY
TRBV28,14,TRBJ2-1,ASSLVEGALYNEQF
TRBV29-1,8,TRBJ2-7,SVERGRQY
TRBV28,13,TRBJ1-5,ASSSTGKGGQPQH
TRBV5-4,11,TRBJ2-2,ASSFKDYGELF
TRBV20-1,10,TRBJ2-4,SAPTGGNIQY
TRBV7-2,14,TRBJ1-1,ASSRSVRVKNTEAF
TRBV5-1,12,TRBJ2-1,ASSLRQEYNEQF
TRBV25-1,9,TRBJ2-7,ASSDVREPY
TRBV3-1,13,TRBJ2-1,ASSLRGSSYNEQF
TRBV12-5,11,TRBJ2-1,ASGRDSYNQQF
TRBV6-5,13,TRBJ2-1,ASSYSGALRNEQF
TRBV9,14,TRBJ2-3,ASSGGLSPSTDTQY
TRBV25-1,11,TRBJ2-1,ASSEYENNEQF
TRBV24-1,13,TRBJ2-5,ATSDWDRGFETQY
TRBV12-5,13,TRBJ1-4,ASGFKGGGDEKLF
TRBV20-1,12,TRBJ2-1,SANPADVYGEQF
TRBV6-6,15,TRBJ1-4,ASINKIGQGADEKLF
TRBV7-9,14,TRBJ2-7,ASRGSGRRWSYEQY
TRBV6-2/TRBV6-3,16,TRBJ2-6,ASSPLSGGSSGANVLT
TRBV7-3,16,TRBJ2-5,ASSLIPGASGRGKTQY
TRBV7-2,14,TRBJ2-1,ASSTLAGDLYNEQF
TRBV10-3,11,TRBJ1-1,AIRRVQNTEAF
TRBV6-1,13,TRBJ2-4,ASSEVLGPKNIQY
TRBV7-9,14,TRBJ2-3,ASRSPQAPSTDTQY
TRBV20-1,13,TRBJ2-1,SARDREGASDEQF
TRBV20-1,14,TRBJ2-5,SARDLRAAIQETQY
TRBV28,12,TRBJ1-2,ASSPGTGISGYT